This T cell receptor (beta chain) stems from a study of blood T cells in healthy people across ages. Study-wide background: T cells yielded about one barcoded beta molecule per two cells through template switching.

The CDR3 has 12 residues. CDR1 is SQVTM, CDR2 ANQGSEA, per germline. J lost 7 bases, V lost 7 bases, and 9 bases had no gene match. A second PCR, run for about 7 to 11 cycles, used a sample-barcoded 5' primer plus a J-beta primer mix. TCRdb redid the calling of the 5' RACE reads with MiXCR, one entry per CDR3 protein. Here the sample spans about 1.4 million distinct CDR3 sequences, roughly 59% being singletons. The receptor was isolated from a young man in good health. The specimen sequenced was blood. The rearrangement links TRBV29-1 to TRBJ1-1, with TRBD1 matching 7 bases. CDR3 nucleotide sequence: TGCAGCGGCAGCCCCACAGGGGTTGAAGCTTTCTTT. This encodes CSGSPTGVEAFF.